This T cell receptor beta chain was documented in a study of CD8+ T cells in alopecia areata. Sequencing templates came from extracted RNA that was reverse transcribed into cDNA. Only in-frame clones appear in the TCRdb table, and some are missing; sequencing was by immunoSEQ multiplex PCR. The table includes under 250,000 clones, 56% detected once. This clone was seen a handful of times. The CDR3 length is 9 residues. V was cut by 7 bases and J by 7 bases, with 7 bases left in between. Germline CDR1 reads SQVTM; CDR2 reads ANQGSEA. Source material: CD8+ T cells sorted from blood. The receptor was derived from a human donor in good health. The chain recombines TRBV29-1 with TRBJ1-2; unclear D gene. In DNA form, the CDR3 reads TGCAGCGCCGCCCCTGGCTACACCTTC. Amino acids: CSAAPGYTF.